A single sample gave rise to the 3 T cell receptor beta chains below, sequenced in a study of CD8 T cells in ankylosing spondylitis. Broader study findings: One TCR beta motif, made up of under ten highly homologous variants, appeared characteristic of ankylosing spondylitis blood.

TCRdb passed the 5' RACE reads through MiXCR, listing each CDR3 protein once. The sample lists about 220,000 distinct CDR3 sequences; just under 7.5% were seen once. Their target antigens are unknown. Source material: blood, either unsorted or a sorted T cell fraction (not recorded which). The receptors here all came from a male donor with ankylosing spondylitis.

The rearrangement joins TRBV18 to TRBJ2-5, with a weak D call TRBD1 (6 bases). Germline CDR1 and CDR2: KGHSH and LQKENI. The CDR3 covers 12 residues. V lost 6 bases to trimming and J lost 5 bases, with 10 bases between them. DNA for the CDR3: TGTGCCAGCTCCAGGACAGAGGAGACCCAGTACTTC. Its translation: CASSRTEETQYF. The full variable domain, completed using reference TRBV18 and TRBJ2-5, is NAGVMQNPRHLVRRRGQEARLRCSPMKGHSHVYWYRQLPEEGLKFMVYLQKENIIDESGMPKERFSAEFPKEGPSILRIQQVVRGDSAAYFCASSRTEETQYFGPGTRLLVL.

The chain links TRBV2 to TRBJ1-1; the D gene is possibly TRBD1 (5 bases). Trimming cost V 3 bases and J 5 bases, with 10 bases left between them. CDR1 is SNHLY and CDR2 is FYNNEI in the germline V gene. This CDR3 has 13 amino acids. CDR3 nucleotides: TGTGCCAGCAGTGACTTCCAGGGTACTGAAGCTTTCTTT. Translation gives CASSDFQGTEAFF.

This clonotype has at least ten counts. This chain uses TRBV7-2 with TRBJ2-3; TRBD2 matches at 11 bases. CDR3 length equals 16 residues. J was trimmed by 5 bases and V by 4 bases; bases with no gene match: 8. Germline loops: CDR1 SGHTA, CDR2 FQGNSA. CDR3 loop: CASSWYLSGRGDTQYF. In DNA, the CDR3 is TGTGCCAGCAGCTGGTACCTTAGCGGGAGGGGAGATACGCAGTATTTT.